These T cell receptor beta chains were read from a single sample in a study of shared clonotypes between healthy human individuals. Clones were sequenced by immunoSEQ multiplex PCR, and TCRdb holds only the in-frame ones, with some missing. The repertoire holds approximately 2.3 million clones, over 90% seen once, with 0.35% to 0.45% in the top ten. Sequenced: naive CD4+ T cells from PBMCs. Receptors were obtained from a man aged 18 to 29 in good health. Some clones in this sample may be carry-over from other donors' samples. CDR3s include the opening cysteine and the closing phenylalanine or tryptophan. The order of the fields is J gene, V gene, CDR3 length, CDR3 protein.

>TRBJ2-1|TRBV5-1|15
CASSPRLAGVYEQFF
>TRBJ2-7|TRBV6-1|14
CASSELRGAYEQYF
>TRBJ2-7|TRBV18|13
CASSPTLSDEQYF
>TRBJ2-7|TRBV18|16
CASSPGGGRRTYEQYF
>TRBJ2-6|TRBV7-8|16
CASSSDRLPGANVLTF
>TRBJ2-7|TRBV9|13
CASSGQVENEQYF
>TRBJ1-5|TRBV28|13
CASKQGARQPQHF
>TRBJ1-3|TRBV6-8|19
CAHNICVLVCQKTRDTIYF
>TRBJ2-1|TRBV2|11
CASSEAFEQFF
>TRBJ2-7|TRBV28|16
CASTLYPGTGVYEQYF
>TRBJ2-1|TRBV7-9|15
CASSSRTSENNEQFF
>TRBJ2-3|TRBV7-9|14
CASSWDRGTDTQYF
>TRBJ1-5|TRBV30|17
CAWSVAAGTGLYQPQHF
>TRBJ2-7|TRBV5-4|15
CASSLGLQGVGEQYF
>TRBJ1-1|TRBV28|14
CASRGQPMNTEAFF
>TRBJ1-3|TRBV28|14
CASSFGGLGNTIYF
>TRBJ1-1|TRBV29-1|10
CSCSGDINFF
>TRBJ2-2|TRBV2|14
CASSGQGGPGELFF
>TRBJ2-1|TRBV25-1|10
CATQGNEQFF
>TRBJ2-7|TRBV10-3|12
CATGQLAYEQYF
>TRBJ2-7|TRBV19|14
CASRRIAAAGEQYF
>TRBJ1-1|TRBV2|15
CASSHRGLTNTEAFF
>TRBJ2-6|TRBV5-1|14
CASSQGSGANVLTF
>TRBJ1-2|TRBV28|11
CASTGSHGYTF
>TRBJ2-5|TRBV4-1|17
CASSHPLAGEGQETQYF
>TRBJ2-1|TRBV28|14
CASSMGSGGFEQFF
>TRBJ2-3|TRBV7-7|13
CASSLDARDTQYF
>TRBJ2-7|TRBV7-2|15
CASSLTGTANYEQYF
>TRBJ2-7|TRBV29-1|13
CSVGQGASYEQYF
>TRBJ2-5|TRBV5-5|15
CASSWAVGGQETQYF
>TRBJ2-7|TRBV7-2|13
CASSFRSSYEQYF
>TRBJ1-2|TRBV2|12
CASRGVEDGYTF
>TRBJ2-5|TRBV2|15
CASARSRGLQETQYF
>TRBJ1-3|TRBV6-5|14
CASKPTHSGNTIYF